Following are 2 T cell receptor beta chains from one sample sequenced in a study of PD-L1 blockade in urothelial cancer. Data came from immunoSEQ multiplex PCR; TCRdb stores just in-frame clones and leaves some out. The table lists tens of thousands of clones, roughly 78% of them singletons. This specimen was PBMCs, taken around atezolizumab (anti-PD-L1) treatment. The source is a man between 65 and 79 years old with urothelial cancer.

The chain carries TRBV28 and TRBJ2-1, with D maybe TRBD2 (5 bases). CDR1 is MDHEN and CDR2 is SYDVKM in the germline V gene. The CDR3 sequence is 18 residues long. V was cut by 3 bases and J by 3 bases, with 21 bases left in between. The CDR3 bases are TGTGCCAGCAGTTTTCACCCGCGGGCGGCTGCTGACTACAATGAGCAGTTCTTC. This codes for CASSFHPRAAADYNEQFF.

This clone was found once. V and J are TRBV5-1 and TRBJ1-1; possible D gene TRBD1, 6 bases. This CDR3 contains 14 residues. Germline CDR1 SGHRS, CDR2 YFSETQ. V shed 2 bases and J shed 5 bases, with 13 bases lying between them. Here the CDR3 reads CASSFQGPETEAFF. The CDR3 region has the DNA TGCGCCAGCAGCTTTCAGGGGCCTGAGACTGAAGCTTTCTTT. Supplemented by reference TRBV5-1 and TRBJ1-1, the full variable domain reads KAGVTQTPRYLIKTRGQQVTLSCSPISGHRSVSWYQQTPGQGLQFLFEYFSETQRNKGNFPGRFSGRQFSNSRSEMNVSTLELGDSALYLCASSFQGPETEAFFGQGTRLTVV.